This is a list of T cell receptor beta chains from one sample in a study of blood T cell repertoires in COVID-19. Libraries were prepared by immunoSEQ multiplex PCR; TCRdb keeps only in-frame clonotypes and omits some of them. The sample yields 200,000 or so clones, 75% to 90% seen once. The source material was peripheral blood. The origin of the receptors is a man between 65 and 85 years old with active or convalescent COVID-19. Both conserved end residues are part of each CDR3. Each record gives: V gene, CDR3 protein.

V gene: TRBV27; CDR3 protein: CASSRRHSYNSPLHF
V gene: TRBV18; CDR3 protein: CASSPLDREGGYTF
V gene: TRBV28; CDR3 protein: CASRQGQVYGYTF
V gene: TRBV28; CDR3 protein: CASSLYVRGAYEQYF
V gene: TRBV27; CDR3 protein: CASSKYRDLVGPGLAAPLDNEQFF
V gene: TRBV7-2; CDR3 protein: CASSLDRGPYEQYF
V gene: TRBV12-3/TRBV12-4; CDR3 protein: CASSLKGAETQYF
V gene: TRBV6-2/TRBV6-3; CDR3 protein: CASRPSGGNTGELFF
V gene: TRBV11-2; CDR3 protein: CASSSQKLGEQFF
V gene: TRBV5-1; CDR3 protein: CASSFRTGGTNYGYTF
V gene: TRBV7-2; CDR3 protein: CASSLAAGYEQYF
V gene: TRBV7-2; CDR3 protein: CASTAAGKNTGELFF